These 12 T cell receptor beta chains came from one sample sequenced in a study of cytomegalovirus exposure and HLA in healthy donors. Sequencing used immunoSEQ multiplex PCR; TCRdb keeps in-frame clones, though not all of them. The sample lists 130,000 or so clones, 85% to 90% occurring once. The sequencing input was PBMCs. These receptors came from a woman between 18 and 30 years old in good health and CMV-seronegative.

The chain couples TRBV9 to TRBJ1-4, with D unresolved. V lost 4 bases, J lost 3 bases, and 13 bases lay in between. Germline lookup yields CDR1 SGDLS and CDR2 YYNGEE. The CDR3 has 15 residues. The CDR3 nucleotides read TGTGCCAGCAGCCCCGCGGTGGGTCCTAATGAAAAACTGTTTTTT. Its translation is CASSPAVGPNEKLFF.

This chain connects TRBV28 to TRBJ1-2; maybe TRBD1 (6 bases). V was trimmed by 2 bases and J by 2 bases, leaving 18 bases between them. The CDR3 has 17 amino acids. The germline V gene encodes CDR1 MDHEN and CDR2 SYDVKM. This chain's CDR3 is CASSLVGRGRENYGYTF. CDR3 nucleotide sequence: TGTGCCAGCAGTTTAGTCGGCAGGGGAAGGGAGAACTATGGCTACACCTTC.

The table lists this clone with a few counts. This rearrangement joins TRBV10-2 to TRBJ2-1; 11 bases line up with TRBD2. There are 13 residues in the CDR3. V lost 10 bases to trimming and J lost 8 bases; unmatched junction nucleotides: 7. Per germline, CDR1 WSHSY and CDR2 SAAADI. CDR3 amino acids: CATLLAGGHEQFF. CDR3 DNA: TGCGCCACACTATTAGCGGGAGGGCATGAGCAGTTCTTC.

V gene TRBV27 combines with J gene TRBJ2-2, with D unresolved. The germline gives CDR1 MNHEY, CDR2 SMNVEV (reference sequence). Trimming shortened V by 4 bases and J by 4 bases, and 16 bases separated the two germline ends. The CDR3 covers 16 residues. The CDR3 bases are TGTGCCAGCAGTTCCCCATCCAAAACAACCACCGGGGAGCTGTTTTTT. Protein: CASSSPSKTTTGELFF.

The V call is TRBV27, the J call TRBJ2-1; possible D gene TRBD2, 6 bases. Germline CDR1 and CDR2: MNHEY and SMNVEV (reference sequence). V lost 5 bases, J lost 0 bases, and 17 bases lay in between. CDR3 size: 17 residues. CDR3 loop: CASSPTGRSSSYNEQFF. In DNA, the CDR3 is TGTGCCAGCAGTCCAACGGGGAGGTCGAGCTCCTACAATGAGCAGTTCTTC.

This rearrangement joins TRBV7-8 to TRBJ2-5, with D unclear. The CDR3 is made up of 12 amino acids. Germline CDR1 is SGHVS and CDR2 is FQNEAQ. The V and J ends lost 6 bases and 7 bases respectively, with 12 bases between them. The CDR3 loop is CASRTVQATQYF. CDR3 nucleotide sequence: TGTGCCAGCAGAACAGTCCAGGCGACCCAGTACTTC.

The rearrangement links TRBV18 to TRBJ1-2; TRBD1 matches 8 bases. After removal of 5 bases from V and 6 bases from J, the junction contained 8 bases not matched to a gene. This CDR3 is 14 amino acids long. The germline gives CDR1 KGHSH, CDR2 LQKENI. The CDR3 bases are TGTGCCAGCTCAAGAACCCGACAGGGGAATGGCTACACCTTC. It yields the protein CASSRTRQGNGYTF.

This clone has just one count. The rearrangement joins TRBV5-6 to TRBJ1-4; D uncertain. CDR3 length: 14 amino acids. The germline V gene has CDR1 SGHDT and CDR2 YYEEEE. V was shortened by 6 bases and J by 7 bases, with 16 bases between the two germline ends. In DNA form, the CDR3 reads TGTGCCAGCACGACTGAGGGTTCGAGTGAAAAACTGTTTTTT. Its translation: CASTTEGSSEKLFF.

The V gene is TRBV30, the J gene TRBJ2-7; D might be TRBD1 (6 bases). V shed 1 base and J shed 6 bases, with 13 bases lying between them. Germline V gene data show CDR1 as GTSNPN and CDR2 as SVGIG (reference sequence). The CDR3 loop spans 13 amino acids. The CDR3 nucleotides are TGTGCCTGGAGTGGAAAACAGGGTTTCGAGCAGTACTTC. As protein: CAWSGKQGFEQYF.

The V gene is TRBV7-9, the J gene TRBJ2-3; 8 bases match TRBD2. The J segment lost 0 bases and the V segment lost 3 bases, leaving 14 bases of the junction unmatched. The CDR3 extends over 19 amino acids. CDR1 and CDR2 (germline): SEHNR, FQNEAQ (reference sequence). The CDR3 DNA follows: TGTGCCAGCAGCTTTGAAGGGTGGGGACTAGAGGGGAGCACAGATACGCAGTATTTT. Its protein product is CASSFEGWGLEGSTDTQYF.

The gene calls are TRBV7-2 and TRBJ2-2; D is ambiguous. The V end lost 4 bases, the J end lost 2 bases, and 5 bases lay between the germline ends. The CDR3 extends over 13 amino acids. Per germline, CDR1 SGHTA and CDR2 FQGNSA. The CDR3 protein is CASSSYNTGELFF. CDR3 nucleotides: TGTGCCAGCAGCTCCTATAACACCGGGGAGCTGTTTTTT.

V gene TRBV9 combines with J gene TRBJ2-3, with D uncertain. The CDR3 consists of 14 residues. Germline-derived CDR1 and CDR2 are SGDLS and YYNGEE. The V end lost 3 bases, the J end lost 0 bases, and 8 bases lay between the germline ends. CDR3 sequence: CASSGSSSTDTQYF. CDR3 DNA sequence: TGTGCCAGCAGCGGTAGTAGCAGCACAGATACGCAGTATTTT.